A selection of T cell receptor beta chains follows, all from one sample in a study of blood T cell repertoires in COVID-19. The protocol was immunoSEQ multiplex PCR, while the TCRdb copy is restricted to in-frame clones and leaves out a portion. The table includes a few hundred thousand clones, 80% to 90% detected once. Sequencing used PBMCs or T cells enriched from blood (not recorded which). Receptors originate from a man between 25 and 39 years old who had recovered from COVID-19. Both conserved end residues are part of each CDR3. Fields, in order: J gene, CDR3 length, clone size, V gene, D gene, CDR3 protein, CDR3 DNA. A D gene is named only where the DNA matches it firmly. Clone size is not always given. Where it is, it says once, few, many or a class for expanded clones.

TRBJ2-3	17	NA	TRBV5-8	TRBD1	CASSLRVYRGDTDTQYF	TGTGCCAGCAGCTTGCGGGTGTACAGGGGGGACACAGATACGCAGTATTTT
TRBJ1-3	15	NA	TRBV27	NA	CASSPDIFTGNTIYF	TGTGCCAGCAGTCCCGACATTTTCACTGGAAACACCATATATTTT
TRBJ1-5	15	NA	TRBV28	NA	CASSFGQYSNQPQHF	TGTGCCAGCAGTTTTGGACAGTATAGCAATCAGCCCCAGCATTTT
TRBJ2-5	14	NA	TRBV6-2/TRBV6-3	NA	CASIPGRRDETQYF	TGTGCCAGCATCCCGGGGAGACGAGATGAGACCCAGTACTTC
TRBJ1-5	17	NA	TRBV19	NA	CASSGSGGDGDNQPQHF	TGTGCCAGTAGTGGGTCGGGAGGAGATGGCGACAATCAGCCCCAGCATTTT
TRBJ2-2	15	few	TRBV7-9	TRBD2	CAILGLAGESGELFF	TGTGCCATACTGGGACTAGCGGGAGAGAGCGGGGAGCTGTTTTTT
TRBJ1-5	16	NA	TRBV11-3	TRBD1	CASSKCRDRTYQPQHF	TGTGCCAGCAGCAAATGCCGGGACAGAACTTATCAGCCCCAGCATTTT
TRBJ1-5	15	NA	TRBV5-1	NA	CASSPGANSNQPQHF	TGCGCCAGCAGCCCAGGGGCGAATTCCAATCAGCCCCAGCATTTT
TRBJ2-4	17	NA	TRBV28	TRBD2	CASSLSGGPLAKNIQYF	TGTGCCAGCAGTTTATCGGGGGGACCCTTAGCCAAAAACATTCAGTACTTC
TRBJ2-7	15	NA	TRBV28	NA	CASSSIGGGEYEQYF	TGTGCCAGCTCTTCGATTGGAGGGGGGGAATACGAGCAGTACTTC
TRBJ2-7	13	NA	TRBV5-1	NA	CASSSDGLREQYF	TGCGCCAGCAGCTCGGACGGACTTAGGGAGCAGTACTTC
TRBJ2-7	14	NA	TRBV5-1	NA	CASAPGSASYEQYF	TGCGCCAGTGCCCCGGGTTCTGCCTCCTACGAGCAGTACTTC
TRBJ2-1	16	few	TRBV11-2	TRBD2	CASSFMGLAGAGEQFF	TGTGCCAGCAGCTTCATGGGACTAGCGGGAGCGGGGGAGCAGTTCTTC
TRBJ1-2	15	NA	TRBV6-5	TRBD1	CASVTAGTANYGYTF	TGTGCCAGCGTAACTGCCGGGACAGCAAACTATGGCTACACCTTC
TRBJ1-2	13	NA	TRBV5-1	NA	CASSWTANYGYTF	TGCGCCAGCAGCTGGACAGCTAACTATGGCTACACCTTC
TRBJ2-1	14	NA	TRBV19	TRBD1	CATGRQGAYNEQFF	TGTGCCACCGGAAGACAGGGGGCTTACAATGAGCAGTTCTTC
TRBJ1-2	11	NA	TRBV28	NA	CASSLSSGYTF	TGTGCCAGCAGTTTGAGTAGTGGCTACACCTTC
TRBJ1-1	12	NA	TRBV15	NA	CATSRDRAEAFF	TGTGCCACCAGCAGAGACAGGGCTGAAGCTTTCTTT
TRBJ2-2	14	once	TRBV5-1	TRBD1	CASRGQGDTGELFF	TGCGCCAGCAGGGGACAGGGGGACACCGGGGAGCTGTTTTTT
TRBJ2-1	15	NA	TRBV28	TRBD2	CASSPGGGRVNEQFF	TGTGCCAGCAGTCCCGGTGGGGGGAGGGTGAATGAGCAGTTCTTC
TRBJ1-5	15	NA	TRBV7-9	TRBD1	CASSFDRESNQPQHF	TGTGCCAGCAGTTTTGACAGGGAAAGCAATCAGCCCCAGCATTTT
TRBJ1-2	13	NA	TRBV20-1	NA	CSASFRGNYGYTF	TGCAGTGCTAGTTTCAGGGGTAATTATGGCTACACCTTC
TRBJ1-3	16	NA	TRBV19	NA	CASSTGQPHSGNTIYF	TGTGCCAGTAGTACCGGACAGCCCCACTCTGGAAACACCATATATTTT
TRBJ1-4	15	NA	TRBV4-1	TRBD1	CASSSPGQGPEKLFF	TGCGCCAGCAGCTCCCCGGGACAGGGTCCTGAAAAACTGTTTTTT
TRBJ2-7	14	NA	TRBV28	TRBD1	CASSEPGQSYEQYF	TGTGCCAGCAGTGAGCCGGGACAGAGCTACGAGCAGTACTTC
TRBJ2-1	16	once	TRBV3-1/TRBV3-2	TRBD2	CASSQPLAGAHNEQFF	TGTGCCAGCAGCCAACCACTAGCGGGAGCTCACAATGAGCAGTTCTTC
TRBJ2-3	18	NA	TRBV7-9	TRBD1	CASSTQDRVQNFTDTQYF	TGTGCCAGCAGCACCCAAGACAGGGTCCAAAATTTCACAGATACGCAGTATTTT
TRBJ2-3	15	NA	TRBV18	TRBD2	CASSPTSGSTDTQYF	TGTGCCAGCTCCCCAACTAGCGGGAGTACAGATACGCAGTATTTT
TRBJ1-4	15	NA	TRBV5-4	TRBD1	CASSTTGGTNEKLFF	TGTGCCAGCAGCACGACAGGGGGCACTAATGAAAAACTGTTTTTT
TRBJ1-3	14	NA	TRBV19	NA	CASSQQGSGNTIYF	TGTGCCAGTAGCCAACAGGGCTCTGGAAACACCATATATTTT
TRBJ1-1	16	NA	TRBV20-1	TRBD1	CSASGGQGIGNTEAFF	TGCAGTGCTAGTGGGGGACAGGGCATTGGGAACACTGAAGCTTTCTTT
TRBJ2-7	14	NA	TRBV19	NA	CASSFPGQTYEQYF	TGTGCCAGTAGTTTCCCAGGGCAGACCTACGAGCAGTACTTC
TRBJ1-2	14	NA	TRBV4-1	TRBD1	CASSQGVTGDGYTF	TGCGCCAGCAGCCAGGGGGTGACAGGGGATGGCTACACCTTC
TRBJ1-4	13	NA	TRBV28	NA	CASISRFNEKLFF	TGTGCCAGCATTTCACGGTTTAATGAAAAACTGTTTTTT
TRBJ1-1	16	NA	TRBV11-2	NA	CASSLGGGQRGTEAFF	TGTGCCAGCAGCTTAGGCGGGGGCCAGAGAGGCACTGAAGCTTTCTTT
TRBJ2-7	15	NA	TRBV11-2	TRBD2	CASSLGLAVSYEQYF	TGTGCCAGCAGCTTAGGACTAGCGGTCTCCTACGAGCAGTACTTC
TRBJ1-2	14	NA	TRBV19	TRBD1	CASSIRTGSYGYTF	TGTGCCAGTAGTATCCGGACAGGAAGCTATGGCTACACCTTC
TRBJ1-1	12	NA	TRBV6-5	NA	CASSYNGGSAFF	TGTGCCAGCAGTTACAACGGGGGATCGGCTTTCTTT
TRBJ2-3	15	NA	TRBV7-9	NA	CASSLGRRGTDTQYF	TGTGCCAGCAGCTTAGGCAGGCGCGGCACAGATACGCAGTATTTT
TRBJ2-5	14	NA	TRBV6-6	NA	CASHSGVGQETQYF	TGTGCCAGCCACTCAGGTGTGGGCCAAGAGACCCAGTACTTC
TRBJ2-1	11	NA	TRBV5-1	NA	CASSWHNEQFF	TGCGCCAGCAGCTGGCACAATGAGCAGTTCTTC
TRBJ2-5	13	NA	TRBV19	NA	CASSLGSQETQYF	TGTGCCAGTAGTTTGGGCAGCCAAGAGACCCAGTACTTC
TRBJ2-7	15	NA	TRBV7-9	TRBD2	CASSTEREGSYEQYF	TGTGCCAGCAGCACCGAGCGGGAGGGCTCCTACGAGCAGTACTTC
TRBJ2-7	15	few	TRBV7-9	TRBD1	CASSLPGQGAYEQYF	TGTGCCAGCAGCCTACCGGGACAGGGGGCCTACGAGCAGTACTTC
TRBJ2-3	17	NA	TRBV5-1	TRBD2	CASSGTSGRIFTDTQYF	TGCGCCAGCAGTGGGACTAGCGGGAGAATATTCACAGATACGCAGTATTTT
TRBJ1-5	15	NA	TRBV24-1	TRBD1	CATSETGTRGQPQHF	TGTGCCACCAGTGAGACAGGGACCCGCGGACAGCCCCAGCATTTT
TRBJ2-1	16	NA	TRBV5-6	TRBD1	CASSLAYGAGGFEQFF	TGTGCCAGCAGCTTGGCCTATGGTGCAGGGGGCTTTGAGCAGTTCTTC
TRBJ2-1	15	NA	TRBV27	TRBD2	CASSSGLAGIDEQFF	TGTGCCAGCAGTTCCGGACTAGCGGGGATCGATGAGCAGTTCTTC
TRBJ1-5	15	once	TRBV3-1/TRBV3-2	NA	CASSQGRGGNQPQHF	TGTGCCAGCAGCCAAGGCAGGGGCGGCAATCAGCCCCAGCATTTT
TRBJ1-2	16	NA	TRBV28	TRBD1	CASSLSARGQGGGYTF	TGTGCCAGCAGTTTAAGCGCCCGAGGGCAGGGGGGTGGCTACACCTTC
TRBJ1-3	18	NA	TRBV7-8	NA	CASSLNLPSGRFGNTIYF	TGTGCCAGCAGCTTAAATCTCCCCTCGGGAAGATTCGGAAACACCATATATTTT
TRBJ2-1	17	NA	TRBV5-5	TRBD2	CASSLASGGVTYNEQFF	TGTGCCAGCAGCTTGGCTAGCGGAGGGGTCACCTACAATGAGCAGTTCTTC
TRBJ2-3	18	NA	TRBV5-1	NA	CASSTGQRSAVDTDTQYF	TGCGCCAGCAGCACGGGACAAAGGAGCGCGGTTGACACAGATACGCAGTATTTT
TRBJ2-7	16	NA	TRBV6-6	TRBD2	CASSGPGTSGLYEQYF	TGTGCCAGCAGTGGCCCCGGGACTAGCGGGCTGTACGAGCAGTACTTC
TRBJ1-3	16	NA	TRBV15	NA	CATSRDYPGNGNTIYF	TGTGCCACCAGCAGAGATTACCCCGGTAACGGAAACACCATATATTTT
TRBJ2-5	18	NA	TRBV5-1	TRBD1	CASSPTGGTGGGQETQYF	TGCGCCAGCAGCCCCACCGGAGGGACAGGGGGTGGGCAAGAGACCCAGTACTTC
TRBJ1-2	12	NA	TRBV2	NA	CASRITADGYTF	TGTGCCAGCAGGATAACAGCTGATGGCTACACCTTC
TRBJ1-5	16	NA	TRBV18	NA	CASSPPNGRADQPQHF	TGTGCCAGCTCACCACCGAATGGCAGGGCGGATCAGCCCCAGCATTTT
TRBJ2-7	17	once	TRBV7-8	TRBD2	CASSPPPGTSGRNEQYF	TGTGCCAGCAGCCCCCCACCCGGGACTAGCGGGAGAAACGAGCAGTACTTC
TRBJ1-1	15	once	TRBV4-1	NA	CASSRRQSENTEAFF	TGCGCCAGCAGCCGCAGACAGAGTGAGAACACTGAAGCTTTCTTT